The clone carrying this T cell receptor (beta chain) was detected only once. The sample holds other DNA sequences that translate to the same CDR3. This entry comes from a study of blood T cell repertoires in COVID-19. Only in-frame clones appear in the TCRdb table, and some are missing; sequencing was by immunoSEQ multiplex PCR. The sample yields some 80,000 clones, about 85% seen once. The CDR3 covers 13 residues. The germline V gene has CDR1 LNHDA and CDR2 SQIVND (reference sequence). V shed 3 bases and J shed 2 bases, with 7 bases lying between them. Sample: peripheral blood. The TCR comes from a woman between 45 and 60 years old with active or convalescent COVID-19. This rearrangement joins TRBV19 to TRBJ1-1; unclear D gene. CDR3 protein: CASSISLNTEAFF. The CDR3 nucleotides read TGTGCCAGTAGTATTTCACTCAACACTGAAGCTTTCTTT.